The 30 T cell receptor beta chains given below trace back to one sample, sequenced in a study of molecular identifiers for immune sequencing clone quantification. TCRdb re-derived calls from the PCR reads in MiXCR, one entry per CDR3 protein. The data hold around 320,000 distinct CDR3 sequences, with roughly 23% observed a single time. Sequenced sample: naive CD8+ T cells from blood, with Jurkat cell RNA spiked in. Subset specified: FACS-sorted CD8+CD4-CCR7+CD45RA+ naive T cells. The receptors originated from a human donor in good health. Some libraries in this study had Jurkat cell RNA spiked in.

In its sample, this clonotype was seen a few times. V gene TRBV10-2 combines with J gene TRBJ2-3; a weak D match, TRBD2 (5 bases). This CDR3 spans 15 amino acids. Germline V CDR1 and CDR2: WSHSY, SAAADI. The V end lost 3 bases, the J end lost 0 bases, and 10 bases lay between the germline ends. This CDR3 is CASSDTGDSTDTQYF. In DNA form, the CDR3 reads TGCGCCAGCAGTGATACCGGGGATAGCACAGATACGCAGTATTTT.

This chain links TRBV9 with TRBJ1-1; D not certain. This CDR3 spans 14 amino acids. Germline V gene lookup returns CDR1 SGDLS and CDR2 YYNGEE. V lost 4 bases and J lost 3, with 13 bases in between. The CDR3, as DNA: TGTGCCAGCAGCCCCCTCCCCCCGGACACTGAAGCTTTCTTT. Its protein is CASSPLPPDTEAFF.

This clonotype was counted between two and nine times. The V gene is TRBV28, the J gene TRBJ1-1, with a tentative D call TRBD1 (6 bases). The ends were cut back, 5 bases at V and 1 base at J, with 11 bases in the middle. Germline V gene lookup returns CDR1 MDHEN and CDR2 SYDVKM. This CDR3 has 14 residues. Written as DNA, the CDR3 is TGTGCCAGCAGTAGCGACAGGAAGAACACTGAAGCTTTCTTT. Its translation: CASSSDRKNTEAFF.

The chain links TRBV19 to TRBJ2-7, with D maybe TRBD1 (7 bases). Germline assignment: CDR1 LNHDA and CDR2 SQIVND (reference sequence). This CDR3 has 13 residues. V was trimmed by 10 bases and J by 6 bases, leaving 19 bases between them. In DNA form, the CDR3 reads TGTGCCACCGCCGGAGGGACAGTTCTCGAGCAGTACTTC. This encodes CATAGGTVLEQYF.

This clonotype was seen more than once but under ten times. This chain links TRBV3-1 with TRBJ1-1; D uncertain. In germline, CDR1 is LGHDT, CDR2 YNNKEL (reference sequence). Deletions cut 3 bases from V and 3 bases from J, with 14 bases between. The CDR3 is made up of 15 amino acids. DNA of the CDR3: TGTGCCAGCAGCCAGGGTATCCGGATTGACACTGAAGCTTTCTTT. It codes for CASSQGIRIDTEAFF.

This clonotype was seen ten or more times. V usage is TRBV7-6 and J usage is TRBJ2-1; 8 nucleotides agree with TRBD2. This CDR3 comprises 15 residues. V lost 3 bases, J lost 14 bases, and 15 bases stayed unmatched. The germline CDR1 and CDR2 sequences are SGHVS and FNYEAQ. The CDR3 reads CASSFGLAAVEGKFF. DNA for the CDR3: TGTGCCAGCAGCTTTGGACTAGCCGCCGTCGAGGGGAAGTTCTTC.

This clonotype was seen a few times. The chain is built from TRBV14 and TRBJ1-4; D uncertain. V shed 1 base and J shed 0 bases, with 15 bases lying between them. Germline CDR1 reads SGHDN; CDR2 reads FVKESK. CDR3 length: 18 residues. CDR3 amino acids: CASSQVLTEGATNEKLFF. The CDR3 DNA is TGTGCCAGCAGCCAAGTGTTGACGGAGGGAGCAACTAATGAAAAACTGTTTTTT.

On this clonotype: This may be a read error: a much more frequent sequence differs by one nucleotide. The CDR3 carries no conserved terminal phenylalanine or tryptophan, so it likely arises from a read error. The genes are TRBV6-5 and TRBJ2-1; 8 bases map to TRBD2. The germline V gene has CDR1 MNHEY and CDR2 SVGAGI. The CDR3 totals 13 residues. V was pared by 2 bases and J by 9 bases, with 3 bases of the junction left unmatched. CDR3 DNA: TGTGCCAGCAGTTACGGTAGCGGGGCTGAGCAGTTCCTC. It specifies CASSYGSGAEQFL.

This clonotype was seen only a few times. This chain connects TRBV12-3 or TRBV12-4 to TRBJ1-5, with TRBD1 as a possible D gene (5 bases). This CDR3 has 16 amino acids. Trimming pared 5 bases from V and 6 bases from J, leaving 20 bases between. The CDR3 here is CASSNRGHGGVQPQHF. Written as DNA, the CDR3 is TGTGCCAGCAGTAATAGAGGGCACGGAGGGGTTCAGCCCCAGCATTTT.

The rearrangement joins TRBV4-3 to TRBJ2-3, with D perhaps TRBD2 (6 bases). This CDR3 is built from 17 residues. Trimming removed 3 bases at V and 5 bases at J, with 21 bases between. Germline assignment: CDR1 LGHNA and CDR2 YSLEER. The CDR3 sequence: CASSQGLGGVSEDTQYF. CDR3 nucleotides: TGCGCCAGCAGCCAGGGCCTAGGAGGGGTCTCGGAAGATACGCAGTATTTT.

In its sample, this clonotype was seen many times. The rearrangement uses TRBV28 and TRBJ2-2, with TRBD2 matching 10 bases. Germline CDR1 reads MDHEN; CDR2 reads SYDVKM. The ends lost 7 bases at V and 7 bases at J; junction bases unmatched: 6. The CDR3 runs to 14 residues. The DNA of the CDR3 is TGTGCCAGCATGCCTAGCGGGAGTGACGGGGAGCTGTTTTTT. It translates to CASMPSGSDGELFF.

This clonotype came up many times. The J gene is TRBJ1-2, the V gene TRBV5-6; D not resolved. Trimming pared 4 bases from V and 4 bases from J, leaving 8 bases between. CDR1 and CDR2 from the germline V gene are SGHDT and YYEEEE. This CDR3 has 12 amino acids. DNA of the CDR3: TGTGCCAGCAGCCACGATTTCTATGGCTACACCTTC. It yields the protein CASSHDFYGYTF.

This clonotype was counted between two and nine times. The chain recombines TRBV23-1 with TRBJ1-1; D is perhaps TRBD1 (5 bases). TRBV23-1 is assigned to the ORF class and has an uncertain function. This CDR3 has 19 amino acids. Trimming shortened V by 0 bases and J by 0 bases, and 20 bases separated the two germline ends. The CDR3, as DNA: TGCGCCAGCAGTCAATCGCCCGGCCCGGGGGAACTGATGAACACTGAAGCTTTCTTT. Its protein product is CASSQSPGPGELMNTEAFF.

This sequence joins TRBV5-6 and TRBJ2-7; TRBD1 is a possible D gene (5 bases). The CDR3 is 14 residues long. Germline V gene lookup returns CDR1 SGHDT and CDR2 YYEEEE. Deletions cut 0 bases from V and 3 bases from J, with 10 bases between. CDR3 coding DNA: TGTGCCAGCAGCTTGGGTGACAGCCTCTACGAGCAGTACTTC. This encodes CASSLGDSLYEQYF.

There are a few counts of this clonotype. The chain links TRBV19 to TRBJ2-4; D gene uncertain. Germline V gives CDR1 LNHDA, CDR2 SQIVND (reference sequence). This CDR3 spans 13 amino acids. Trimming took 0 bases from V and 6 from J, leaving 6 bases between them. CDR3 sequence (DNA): TGTGCCAGTAGTATAGATCTCGTAAACATTCAGTACTTC. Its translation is CASSIDLVNIQYF.

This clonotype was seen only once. In nucleotides, the CDR3 is TGCAGTGCTAGAGAACAGGGGTTCGAGCAGTACTTC. Translation: CSAREQGFEQYF. The gene calls are TRBV20-1 and TRBJ2-7; 7 positions agree with TRBD1. V lost 0 bases to trimming and J lost 6 bases; unmatched junction nucleotides: 2. The CDR3 is 12 amino acids. CDR1 DFQATT and CDR2 SNEGSKA come from the germline V gene (reference sequence).

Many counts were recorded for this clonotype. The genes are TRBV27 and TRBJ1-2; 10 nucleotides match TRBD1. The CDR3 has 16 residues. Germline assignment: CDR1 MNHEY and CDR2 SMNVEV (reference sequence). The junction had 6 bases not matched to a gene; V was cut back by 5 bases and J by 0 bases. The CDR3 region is CASSLTGGFPNYGYTF. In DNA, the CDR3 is TGTGCCAGCAGTCTGACAGGGGGCTTTCCTAACTATGGCTACACCTTC.

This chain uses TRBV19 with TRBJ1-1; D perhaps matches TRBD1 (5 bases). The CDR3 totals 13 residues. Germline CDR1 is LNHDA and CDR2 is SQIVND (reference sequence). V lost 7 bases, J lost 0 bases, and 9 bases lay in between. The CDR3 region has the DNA TGTGCCAGTAACGAGGGACTGAACACTGAAGCTTTCTTT. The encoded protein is CASNEGLNTEAFF.

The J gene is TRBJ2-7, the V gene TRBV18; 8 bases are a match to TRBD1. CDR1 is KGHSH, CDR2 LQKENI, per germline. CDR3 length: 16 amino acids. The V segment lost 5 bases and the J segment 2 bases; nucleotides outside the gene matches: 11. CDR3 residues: CASSAYDRGSPYEQYF. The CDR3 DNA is TGTGCCAGCTCAGCCTATGACAGGGGTTCCCCCTACGAGCAGTACTTC.

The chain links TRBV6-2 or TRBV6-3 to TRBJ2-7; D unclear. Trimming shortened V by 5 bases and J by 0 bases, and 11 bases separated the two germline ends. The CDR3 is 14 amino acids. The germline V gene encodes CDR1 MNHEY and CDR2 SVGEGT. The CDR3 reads CASSNLTLSYEQYF. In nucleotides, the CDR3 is TGTGCCAGCAGTAACTTAACCCTCTCCTACGAGCAGTACTTC.

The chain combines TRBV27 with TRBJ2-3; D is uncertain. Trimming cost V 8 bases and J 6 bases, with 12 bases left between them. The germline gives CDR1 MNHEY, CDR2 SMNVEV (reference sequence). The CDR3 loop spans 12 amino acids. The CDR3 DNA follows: TGTGCCAGCCAATCTGTTTCGGATACGCAGTATTTT. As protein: CASQSVSDTQYF.

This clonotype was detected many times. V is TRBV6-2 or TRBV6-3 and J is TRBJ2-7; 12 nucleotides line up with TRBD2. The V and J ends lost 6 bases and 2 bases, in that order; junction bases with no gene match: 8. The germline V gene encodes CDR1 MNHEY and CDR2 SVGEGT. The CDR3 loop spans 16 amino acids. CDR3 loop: CASSPELAGGAYEQYF. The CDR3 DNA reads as TGTGCCAGCAGCCCTGAACTAGCGGGGGGCGCCTACGAGCAGTACTTC.

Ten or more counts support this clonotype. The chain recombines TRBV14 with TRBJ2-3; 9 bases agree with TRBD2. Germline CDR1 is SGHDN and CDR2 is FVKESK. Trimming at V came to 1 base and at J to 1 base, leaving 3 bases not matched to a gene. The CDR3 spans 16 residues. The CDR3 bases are TGTGCCAGCAGCCAAGCCTGGACTAGCGGCACAGATACGCAGTATTTT. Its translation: CASSQAWTSGTDTQYF.

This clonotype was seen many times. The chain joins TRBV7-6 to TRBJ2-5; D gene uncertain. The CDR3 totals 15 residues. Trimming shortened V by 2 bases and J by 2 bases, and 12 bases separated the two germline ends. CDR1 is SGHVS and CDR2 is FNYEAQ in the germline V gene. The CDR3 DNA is TGTGCCAGCAGCTTATGGGCAGCCGAACAAGAGACCCAGTACTTC. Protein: CASSLWAAEQETQYF.

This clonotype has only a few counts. This CDR3 is CASSGGQGPIRYEQYF. Written as DNA, the CDR3 is TGTGCCAGCAGCGGTGGTCAAGGCCCGATCCGCTACGAGCAGTACTTC. The chain links TRBV7-9 to TRBJ2-7; D is unclear. Germline CDR1 reads SEHNR; CDR2 reads FQNEAQ (reference sequence). The CDR3 is 16 amino acids. V was cut by 5 bases and J by 3 bases, with 20 bases left in between.

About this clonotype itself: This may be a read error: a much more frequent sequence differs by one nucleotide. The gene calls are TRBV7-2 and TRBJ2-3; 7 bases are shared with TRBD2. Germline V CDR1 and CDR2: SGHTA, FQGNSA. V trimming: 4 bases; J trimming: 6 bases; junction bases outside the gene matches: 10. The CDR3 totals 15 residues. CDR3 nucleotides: TGTGCCAGCAGCTGGGGTGGCGGGGGTTCGGATACGCAGTATTTT. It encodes CASSWGGGGSDTQYF.

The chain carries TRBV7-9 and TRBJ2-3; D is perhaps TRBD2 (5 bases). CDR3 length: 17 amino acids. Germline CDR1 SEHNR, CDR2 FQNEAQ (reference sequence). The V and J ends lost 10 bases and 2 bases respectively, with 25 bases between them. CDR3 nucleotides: TGTGCCACCGAACCCTCGCGGCGGGCCCCTCTCACAGATACGCAGTATTTT. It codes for CATEPSRRAPLTDTQYF.

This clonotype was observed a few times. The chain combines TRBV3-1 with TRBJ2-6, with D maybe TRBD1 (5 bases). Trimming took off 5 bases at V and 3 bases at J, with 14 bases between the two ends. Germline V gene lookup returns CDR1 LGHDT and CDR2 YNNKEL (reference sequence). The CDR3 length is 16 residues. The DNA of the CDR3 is TGTGCCAGCAGCAAAAAAGGGGTACATGGGGCCAACGTCCTGACTTTC. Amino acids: CASSKKGVHGANVLTF. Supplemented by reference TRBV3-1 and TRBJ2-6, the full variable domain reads DTAVSQTPKYLVTQMGNDKSIKCEQNLGHDTMYWYKQDSKKFLKIMFSYNNKELIINETVPNRFSPKSPDKAHLNLHINSLELGDSAVYFCASSKKGVHGANVLTFGAGSRLTVL.

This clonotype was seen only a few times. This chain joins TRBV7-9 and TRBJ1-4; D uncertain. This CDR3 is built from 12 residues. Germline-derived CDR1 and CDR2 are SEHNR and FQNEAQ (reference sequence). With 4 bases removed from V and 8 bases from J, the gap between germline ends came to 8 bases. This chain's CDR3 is CASSSLGEKLFF. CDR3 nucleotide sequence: TGTGCCAGCAGCTCTCTGGGAGAAAAACTGTTTTTT. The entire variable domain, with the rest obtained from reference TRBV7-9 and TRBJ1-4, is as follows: DTGVSQNPRHKITKRGQNVTFRCDPISEHNRLYWYRQTLGQGPEFLTYFQNEAQLEKSRLLSDRFSAERPKGSFSTLEIQRTEQGDSAMYLCASSSLGEKLFFGSGTQLSVL.

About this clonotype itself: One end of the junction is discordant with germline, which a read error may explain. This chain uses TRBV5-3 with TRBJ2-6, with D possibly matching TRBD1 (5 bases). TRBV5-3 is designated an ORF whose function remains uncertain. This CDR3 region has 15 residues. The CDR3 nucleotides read TGTGCCAGCAGCTTGGCGGACACTGGGGCCAACGTCCTGACTTTC. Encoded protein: CASSLADTGANVLTF.